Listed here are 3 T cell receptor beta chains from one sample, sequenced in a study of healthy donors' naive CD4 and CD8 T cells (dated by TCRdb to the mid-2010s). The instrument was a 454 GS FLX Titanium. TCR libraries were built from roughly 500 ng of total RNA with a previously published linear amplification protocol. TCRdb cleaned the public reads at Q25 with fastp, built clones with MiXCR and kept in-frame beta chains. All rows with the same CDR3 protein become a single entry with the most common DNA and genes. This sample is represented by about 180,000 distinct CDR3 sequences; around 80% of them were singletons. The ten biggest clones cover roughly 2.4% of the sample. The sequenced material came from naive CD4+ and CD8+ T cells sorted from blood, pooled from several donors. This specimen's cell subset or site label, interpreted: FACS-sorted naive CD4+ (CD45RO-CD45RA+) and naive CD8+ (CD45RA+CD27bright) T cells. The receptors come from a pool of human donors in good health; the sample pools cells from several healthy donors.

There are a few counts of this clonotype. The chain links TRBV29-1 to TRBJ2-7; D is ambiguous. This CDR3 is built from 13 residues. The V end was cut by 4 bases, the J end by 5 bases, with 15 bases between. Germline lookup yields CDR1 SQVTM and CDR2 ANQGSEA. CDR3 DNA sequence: TGCAGCGTTGTAAGGGCACGGCAACACGAGCAGTACTTC. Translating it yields CSVVRARQHEQYF.

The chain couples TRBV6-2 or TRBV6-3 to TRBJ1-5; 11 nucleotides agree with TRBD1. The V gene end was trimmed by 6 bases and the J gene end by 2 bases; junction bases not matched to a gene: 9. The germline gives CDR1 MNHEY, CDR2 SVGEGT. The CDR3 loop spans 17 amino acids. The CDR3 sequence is CASSLRTGGFGNQPQHF. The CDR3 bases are TGTGCCAGCAGCCTTCGGACAGGGGGCTTTGGCAATCAGCCCCAGCATTTT.

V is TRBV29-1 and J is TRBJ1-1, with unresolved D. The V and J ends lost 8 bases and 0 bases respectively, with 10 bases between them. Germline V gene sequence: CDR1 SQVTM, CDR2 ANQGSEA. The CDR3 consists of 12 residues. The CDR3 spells CSLVRLNTEAFF. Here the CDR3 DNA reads TGCAGCCTCGTCAGGCTGAACACTGAAGCTTTCTTT.